This T cell receptor (beta chain) was retrieved from a study of blood T cell repertoires in COVID-19. Study details: Specimens from acute and convalescent COVID-19 originated in the United States, Italy and Spain. The analysed material was cDNA or gDNA that came from T cells, B-cell-depleted T cells, or PBMCs.

All enrollees were roughly 18 to 95 years old and from 20 to 25 US areas. Researchers sorted participants into cohorts using their self-reported clinical history. The germline V gene has CDR1 MNHEY and CDR2 SVGEGT. The CDR3 runs to 17 residues. V was clipped by 2 bases and J by 2 bases; unmatched bases: 6. Generated by immunoSEQ multiplex PCR, the TCRdb table keeps only in-frame clones and is missing some. In the table there are fewer than 500,000 clones, 87% of which are singletons. This receptor was identified in a woman between 18 and 29 years old with acute COVID-19. Sequenced material: PBMCs or T cells enriched from blood (not recorded which). The chain has TRBV6-2 or TRBV6-3 and TRBJ1-6, with TRBD1 identical over 7 bases. The chain's CDR3 is CASSYRPTGAYNSPLHF. In DNA form, the CDR3 reads TGTGCCAGCAGTTACAGGCCCACAGGGGCCTATAATTCACCCCTCCACTTT.